What follows describes a single T cell receptor beta chain. Methods used by the authors: Quantification of nucleated cells was approximated via reference gene primer amplification. Sequenced by immunoSEQ multiplex PCR; TCRdb stores in-frame clones only, minus some. Clone size and the V and J calls come from that table; the DNA yielded D and trimming. The sample lists about 220,000 clones, about four fifths occurring once. This entry belongs to a study of blood T cell repertoires in COVID-19. Background on the study: COVID-19 samples, acute and convalescent, were from the United States, Italy and Spain. From T cells, B-cell-depleted T cells, or PBMCs came the material, which was cDNA or gDNA.

The TCR sequence derives from a woman in her thirties who had recovered from COVID-19. The sequenced sample consisted of peripheral blood.

CDR3 sequence reads: CASSIGGQGARFKYNEQFF. As DNA, the CDR3 is TGTGCCAGTAGTATAGGGGGACAGGGGGCTAGGTTTAAGTACAATGAGCAGTTCTTC. The chain uses TRBV19 and TRBJ2-1, with 12 bases lining up with TRBD1. This CDR3 has 19 residues. CDR1 LNHDA and CDR2 SQIVND come from the germline V gene (reference sequence). V lost 1 base, J lost 4 bases, and 11 bases stayed unmatched.